A selection of T cell receptor beta chains follows, all from one sample in a study of blood T cell repertoires in COVID-19. The assay was immunoSEQ multiplex PCR, and TCRdb's table has in-frame clones only and misses some. Of around 23,000 clones listed, over 60% are singletons. The specimen sequenced was peripheral blood. Source of these receptors: an elderly woman with acute or convalescent COVID-19. The CDR3 runs from the conserved cysteine through the conserved F or W. D genes are given only for firm matches. Where a row states a size, it is once, few, many or the class of an expanded clone; other rows omit it.

v_call	clone_size	d_call	j_call	cdr3_nt	cdr3_aa
TRBV9	.	.	TRBJ1-2	TGTGCCAGCAGCGTAGGCGGGCTCTCAGGTGGCTACACCTTC	CASSVGGLSGGYTF
TRBV30	.	TRBD1	TRBJ1-6	TGTGCCTGGACGGGGACAGCCAATTCACCCCTCCACTTT	CAWTGTANSPLHF
TRBV10-3	.	TRBD1	TRBJ2-7	TGTGCCGATCCGGGACAGGGGGGCTCCTACGAGCAGTACTTC	CADPGQGGSYEQYF
TRBV5-1	few	TRBD1	TRBJ1-1	TGCGCCAGCAGCTACGGACAGGGGGTTACTGAAGCTTTCTTT	CASSYGQGVTEAFF
TRBV28	.	.	TRBJ1-2	TGTGCCAGCAGTTTAGGCGGGGCGGGAGGCTACACCTTC	CASSLGGAGGYTF
TRBV2	.	TRBD2	TRBJ2-1	TGTGCCAGCAACCCCGCGGCGGGACTAGCGGGGGGGGGCAATGAGCAGTTCTTC	CASNPAAGLAGGGNEQFF
TRBV7-9	.	TRBD1	TRBJ1-2	TGTGCCAGCAGCTTGGGACAGGGGCCCATCTATGGCTACACCTTC	CASSLGQGPIYGYTF
TRBV10-2	.	TRBD2	TRBJ2-1	TGCGCCAGCTGCCTGGCGGGAGTTTGCAATGAGCAGTTCTTC	CASCLAGVCNEQFF
TRBV29-1	.	TRBD2	TRBJ2-2	TGCAGCGTAGAGGCTAGCGGGAGTTCTAACACCGGGGAGCTGTTTTTT	CSVEASGSSNTGELFF
TRBV28	.	TRBD2	TRBJ2-1	TGTGCCAGCGCGGCGGGGGGGTACAATGAGCAGTTCTTC	CASAAGGYNEQFF
TRBV28	.	TRBD1	TRBJ1-3	TGTGCCAGCTGCCGGACAGGGTCTAGCTCTGGAAACACCATATATTTT	CASCRTGSSSGNTIYF
TRBV7-8	.	.	TRBJ1-2	TGTGCCAGCAGCTTAGTGGGCCCCTCTCGTTCAGCCACCTTC	CASSLVGPSRSATF
TRBV10-1	.	.	TRBJ1-6	TGCGCCAGCCCCGTGGGGGGGGTATATAATTCACCCCTCCACTTT	CASPVGGVYNSPLHF
TRBV21-1	few	.	TRBJ2-3	TGTGCCAGCACCCACCTTCGAGCGGGAGGGCCGACAGATACGCAGTATTTT	CASTHLRAGGPTDTQYF
TRBV9	.	TRBD2	TRBJ2-1	TGTGCCAGCAGCGGACGGACTAGCGGGGGCTATAATGAGCAGTTCTTC	CASSGRTSGGYNEQFF
TRBV19	once	.	TRBJ2-3	TGTGCCAGTAGCCCCACAGCGAACACAGGGAGCACAGATACGCAGTATTTT	CASSPTANTGSTDTQYF
TRBV18	.	TRBD1	TRBJ2-1	TGTGCCAGCTCCCAAACCGGGACAGGGGGCTACAATGAGCAGTTCTTC	CASSQTGTGGYNEQFF
TRBV11-2	few	TRBD1	TRBJ1-6	TGTGCCAGCAGCGCCAGGGCTTCGGGACAGATAAATTCACCCCTCCACTTT	CASSARASGQINSPLHF
TRBV9	.	TRBD2	TRBJ2-1	TGTGCCAGCAGCCGATTTGAAGCGGGAAGCTCCTACAATGAGCAGTTCTTC	CASSRFEAGSSYNEQFF
TRBV30	.	TRBD2	TRBJ2-7	TGTGCCTGGAGTCCCGGCGGGGGGGCCTACGAGCAGTACTTC	CAWSPGGGAYEQYF
TRBV7-2	.	.	TRBJ1-2	TGTGCCAGCAGCCCCGGAGGGGCACCACATCGTTATGGCTACACCTTC	CASSPGGAPHRYGYTF
TRBV6-2/TRBV6-3	.	.	TRBJ1-5	TGTGCCAGCAGCGACGAGGGGGGGAATCAGCCCCAGCATTTT	CASSDEGGNQPQHF
TRBV27	once	.	TRBJ2-5	TGTGTAGTAGCGGCTCTGAGGGAGACCCAGTACTTC	CVVAALRETQYF
TRBV19	.	.	TRBJ1-2	TGTGCCAGTAGTACAGGACAGCCTTTTAACTATGGCTACACCTTC	CASSTGQPFNYGYTF
TRBV29-1	few	TRBD1	TRBJ2-2	TGCAGCGTTTCGTTTCGGACAGGGAACACCGGGGAGCTGTTTTTT	CSVSFRTGNTGELFF
TRBV19	.	.	TRBJ1-4	TGTGCCAGTAGTAGGGCCGGGGGGCGTCGGGAAAAACTGTTTTTT	CASSRAGGRREKLFF
TRBV3-1/TRBV3-2	few	.	TRBJ1-6	TGTGCCAGCAGCTATGGACAGCTCGTGGTTAATTCACCCCTCCACTTT	CASSYGQLVVNSPLHF
TRBV29-1	.	TRBD2	TRBJ2-1	TGCAGCGTCGTCGCTAGCGGACGCTCCTACAATGAGCAGTTCTTC	CSVVASGRSYNEQFF
TRBV13	.	TRBD1	TRBJ2-7	TGTGCCAGCGGGTCCCGGGACAGGGGCTACGAGCAGTACTTC	CASGSRDRGYEQYF
TRBV3-1/TRBV3-2	.	.	TRBJ1-6	TGTGCCAGCAGCCTCGGGAGATATAATTCACCCCTCCACTTT	CASSLGRYNSPLHF
TRBV19	.	.	TRBJ2-7	TGTGCCAGTAGAGACACAGGGACCGAGCAGTACTTC	CASRDTGTEQYF
TRBV5-1	.	TRBD2	TRBJ2-3	TGCGCCAGCAACTTGGGTGGGGTAGCGGGAGAGGATACGCAGTATTTT	CASNLGGVAGEDTQYF
TRBV3-1/TRBV3-2	.	.	TRBJ2-7	TGTGCCAGCAGCCAAGACCCTAGACTGGGCGCAGGGTTGAAGCAGTACTTC	CASSQDPRLGAGLKQYF
TRBV23-1	.	TRBD1	TRBJ2-7	TGCGCCAGCAGTCGGCGGACAGGGGGCTCCTACGAGCAGTACTTC	CASSRRTGGSYEQYF
TRBV9	once	TRBD1	TRBJ1-1	TGTGCCAGCAGCGTAGTCCCCGGGACAGGGATGAACACTGAAGCTTTCTTT	CASSVVPGTGMNTEAFF
TRBV19	.	.	TRBJ2-3	TGTGCCAGTAAGGGGGGGATCGGCACAGATACGCAGTATTTT	CASKGGIGTDTQYF
TRBV5-1	.	TRBD1	TRBJ2-5	TGCGCCAGCAGCAGACAGGGTGAGACCCAGTACTTC	CASSRQGETQYF
TRBV5-6	.	.	TRBJ2-7	TGTGCCAGCAGCTTCATGGCTGGAGGATACGAGCAGTACTTC	CASSFMAGGYEQYF
TRBV11-2	.	.	TRBJ1-1	TGTGCCAGCAGGACGATCCGGGCGGGGAACACTGAAGCTTTCTTT	CASRTIRAGNTEAFF
TRBV19	.	.	TRBJ1-6	TGTGCCAGTAGTATTGGCTGGCGGCAAAATTCACCCCTCCACTTT	CASSIGWRQNSPLHF
TRBV30	.	.	TRBJ2-7	TGTGCCTGGAGTGTATCCAGCGGAGCCTACGAGCAGTACTTC	CAWSVSSGAYEQYF
TRBV4-3	.	.	TRBJ1-6	TGCGCCAGCAGCCAAGATGAGTTTTCACCCCTCCACTTT	CASSQDEFSPLHF
TRBV12-3/TRBV12-4	once	TRBD1	TRBJ1-6	TGTGCCAGCACCCCAGGGGGTACCCTCCACTTT	CASTPGGTLHF
TRBV11-3	.	TRBD2	TRBJ2-5	TGTGCCAGCAGCTTAGGGGTAGCGGGTGAACAAGAGACCCAGTACTTC	CASSLGVAGEQETQYF
TRBV29-1	.	.	TRBJ1-1	TGCAGCGTTGATGGGGGGAGTGGGACTGAAGCTTTCTTT	CSVDGGSGTEAFF
TRBV7-9	once	.	TRBJ2-5	TGTGCCAGCAGTCCTTTAGAAGAGACCCAGTACTTC	CASSPLEETQYF
TRBV3-1/TRBV3-2	few	TRBD1	TRBJ1-1	TGTGCCAGCAGCCCTACAGGGGCGCAAGGTGAAGCTTTCTTT	CASSPTGAQGEAFF
TRBV24-1	.	TRBD2	TRBJ2-1	TGTGCCACCAGTGTCAGACCGGGGGGACTAGCGGGGGCCAGGAGCTCCTACAATGAGCAGTTCTTC	CATSVRPGGLAGARSSYNEQFF
TRBV4-3	.	TRBD2	TRBJ2-2	TGCGCCAGCAGCCAAGATAGTGGGCTAGCGGGCCACGGGGAGCTGTTTTTT	CASSQDSGLAGHGELFF
TRBV5-1	.	TRBD2	TRBJ2-1	TGCGCCAGCAGCCGCATCCCGGGACTAGCGGGAGCCAATGAGCAGTTCTTC	CASSRIPGLAGANEQFF
TRBV3-1/TRBV3-2	once	.	TRBJ1-3	TGTGCCAGCAGCCCTCGACTTGCCTCTGGAAACACCATATATTTT	CASSPRLASGNTIYF
TRBV9	.	TRBD2	TRBJ2-2	TGTGCCAGCAGCGTAGATGATGACGGGGGGACCGGGGAGCTGTTTTTT	CASSVDDDGGTGELFF
TRBV9	once	TRBD1	TRBJ2-7	TGTGCCACTGCTTACAGGGGGGTTCCCTACGAGCAGTACTTC	CATAYRGVPYEQYF
TRBV6-5	.	TRBD1	TRBJ2-1	TGTGCCAGCAGTCGGACAGGGAATGAGCAGTTCTTC	CASSRTGNEQFF
TRBV12-3/TRBV12-4	.	.	TRBJ2-1	TGTGCCAGCAGTTTACAGCGGGAGCAGTTCTTC	CASSLQREQFF